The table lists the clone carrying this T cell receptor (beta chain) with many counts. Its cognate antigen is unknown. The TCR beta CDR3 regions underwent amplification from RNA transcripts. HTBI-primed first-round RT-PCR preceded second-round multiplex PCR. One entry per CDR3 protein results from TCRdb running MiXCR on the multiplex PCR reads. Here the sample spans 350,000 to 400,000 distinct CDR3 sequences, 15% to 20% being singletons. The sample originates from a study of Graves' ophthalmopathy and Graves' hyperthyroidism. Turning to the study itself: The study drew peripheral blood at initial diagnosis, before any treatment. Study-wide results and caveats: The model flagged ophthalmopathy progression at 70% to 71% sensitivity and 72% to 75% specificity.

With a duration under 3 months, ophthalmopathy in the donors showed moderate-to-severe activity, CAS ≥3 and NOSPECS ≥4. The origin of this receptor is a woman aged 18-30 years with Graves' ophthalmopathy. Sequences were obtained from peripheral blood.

CDR3 in amino acids: CASRVPGSSGNTIYF. The CDR3 region has the DNA TGTGCCAGCAGGGTACCAGGGAGCTCTGGAAACACCATATATTTT. The chain couples TRBV6-5 to TRBJ1-3; weak D call: TRBD1 (5 bases). Trimming took off 6 bases at V and 0 bases at J, with 12 bases between the two ends. The CDR3 has 15 amino acids. Per the germline V gene, CDR1 is MNHEY and CDR2 is SVGAGI.